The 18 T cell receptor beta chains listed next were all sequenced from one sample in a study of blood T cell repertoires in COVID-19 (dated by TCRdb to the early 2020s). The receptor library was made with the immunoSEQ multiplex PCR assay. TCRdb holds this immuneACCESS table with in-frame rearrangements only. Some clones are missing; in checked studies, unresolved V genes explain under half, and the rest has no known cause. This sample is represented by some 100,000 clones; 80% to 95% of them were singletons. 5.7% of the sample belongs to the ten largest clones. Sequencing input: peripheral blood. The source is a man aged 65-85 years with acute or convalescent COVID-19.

The CDR3 reads CASSYSGTGDEQYF. The CDR3, as DNA: TGTGCCAGCAGTTACAGCGGGACGGGCGACGAGCAGTACTTC. The chain couples TRBV6-5 to TRBJ2-7, with TRBD2 matching 7 bases. Germline V gene sequence: CDR1 MNHEY, CDR2 SVGAGI. V trimming: 2 bases; J trimming: 5 bases; junction bases outside the gene matches: 6. The CDR3 spans 14 residues.

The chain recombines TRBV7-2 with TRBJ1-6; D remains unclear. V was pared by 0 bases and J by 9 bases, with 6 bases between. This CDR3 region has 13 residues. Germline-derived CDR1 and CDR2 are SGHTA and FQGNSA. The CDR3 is CASSLASVSPLHF. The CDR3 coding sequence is TGTGCCAGCAGCTTAGCGTCGGTTTCACCCCTCCACTTT. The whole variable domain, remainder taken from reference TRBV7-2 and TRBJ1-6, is GAGVSQSPSNKVTEKGKDVELRCDPISGHTALYWYRQSLGQGLEFLIYFQGNSAPDKSGLPSDRFSAERTGGSVSTLTIQRTQQEDSAVYLCASSLASVSPLHFGNGTRLTVT.

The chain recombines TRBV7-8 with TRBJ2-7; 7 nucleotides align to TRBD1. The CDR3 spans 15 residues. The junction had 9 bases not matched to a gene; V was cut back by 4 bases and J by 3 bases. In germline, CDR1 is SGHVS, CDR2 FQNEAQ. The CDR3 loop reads CASSSTGTAYYEQYF. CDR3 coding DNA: TGTGCCAGCAGCTCAACCGGGACAGCCTACTACGAGCAGTACTTC.

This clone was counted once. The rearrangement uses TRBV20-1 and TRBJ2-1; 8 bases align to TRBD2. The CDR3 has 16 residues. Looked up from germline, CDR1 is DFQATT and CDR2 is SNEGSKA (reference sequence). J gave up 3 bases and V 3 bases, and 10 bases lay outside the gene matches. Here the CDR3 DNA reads TGCAGTGCTAGTCGGCCGCGGGGGGCGGGCTACAATGAGCAGTTCTTC. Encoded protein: CSASRPRGAGYNEQFF.

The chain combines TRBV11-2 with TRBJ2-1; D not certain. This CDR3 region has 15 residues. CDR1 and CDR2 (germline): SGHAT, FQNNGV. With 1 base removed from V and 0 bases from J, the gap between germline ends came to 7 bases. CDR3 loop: CASSLARNSYNEQFF. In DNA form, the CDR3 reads TGTGCCAGCAGCTTAGCCAGGAACTCCTACAATGAGCAGTTCTTC.

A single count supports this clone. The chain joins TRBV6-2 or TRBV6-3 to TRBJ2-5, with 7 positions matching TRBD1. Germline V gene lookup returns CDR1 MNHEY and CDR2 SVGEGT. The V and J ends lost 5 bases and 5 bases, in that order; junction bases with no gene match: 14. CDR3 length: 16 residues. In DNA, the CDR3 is TGTGCCAGCAGTGCACACAGGGGACCGCCTGTGGAGACCCAGTACTTC. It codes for CASSAHRGPPVETQYF.

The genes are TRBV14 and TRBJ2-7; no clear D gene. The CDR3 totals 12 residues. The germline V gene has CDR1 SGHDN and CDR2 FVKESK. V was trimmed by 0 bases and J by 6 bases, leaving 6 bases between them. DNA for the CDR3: TGTGCCAGCAGCCAAGACATGCGCGAGCAGTACTTC. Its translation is CASSQDMREQYF.

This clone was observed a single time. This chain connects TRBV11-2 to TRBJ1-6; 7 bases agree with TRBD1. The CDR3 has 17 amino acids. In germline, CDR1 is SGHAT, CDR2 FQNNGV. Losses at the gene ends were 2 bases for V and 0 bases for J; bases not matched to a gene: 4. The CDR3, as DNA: TGTGCCAGCAGCTTAAGGGGACAGATCTCCTATAATTCACCCCTCCACTTT. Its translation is CASSLRGQISYNSPLHF.

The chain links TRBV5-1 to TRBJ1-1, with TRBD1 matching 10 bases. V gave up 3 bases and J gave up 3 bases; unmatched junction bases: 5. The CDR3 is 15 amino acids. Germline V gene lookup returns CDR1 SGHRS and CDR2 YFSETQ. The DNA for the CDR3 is TGCGCCAGCAGCTCCCCGGACAGGGGGGACACTGAAGCTTTCTTT. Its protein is CASSSPDRGDTEAFF.

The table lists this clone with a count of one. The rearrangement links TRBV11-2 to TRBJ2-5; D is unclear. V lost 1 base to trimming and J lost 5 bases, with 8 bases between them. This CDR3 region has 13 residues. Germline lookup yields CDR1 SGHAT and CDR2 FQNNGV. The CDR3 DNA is TGTGCCAGCAGCTTAGGGGCAGTTGAGACCCAGTACTTC. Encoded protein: CASSLGAVETQYF. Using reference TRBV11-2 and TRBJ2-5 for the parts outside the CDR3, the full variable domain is EAGVAQSPRYKIIEKRQSVAFWCNPISGHATLYWYQQILGQGPKLLIQFQNNGVVDDSQLPKDRFSAERLKGVDSTLKIQPAKLEDSAVYLCASSLGAVETQYFGPGTRLLVL.

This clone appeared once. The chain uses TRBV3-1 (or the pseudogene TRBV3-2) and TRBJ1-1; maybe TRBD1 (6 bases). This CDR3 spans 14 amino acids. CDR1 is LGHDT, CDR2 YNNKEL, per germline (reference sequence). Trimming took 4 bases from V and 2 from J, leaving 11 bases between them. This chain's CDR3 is CASSPWDTNTEAFF. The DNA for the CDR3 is TGTGCCAGCAGCCCTTGGGACACTAACACTGAAGCTTTCTTT.

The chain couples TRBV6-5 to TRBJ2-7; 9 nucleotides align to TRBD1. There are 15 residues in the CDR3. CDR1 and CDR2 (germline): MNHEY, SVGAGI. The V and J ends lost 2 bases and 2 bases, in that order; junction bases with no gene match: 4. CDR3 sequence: CASSYLTGGPYEQYF. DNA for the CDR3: TGTGCCAGCAGTTACCTGACAGGGGGGCCCTACGAGCAGTACTTC.

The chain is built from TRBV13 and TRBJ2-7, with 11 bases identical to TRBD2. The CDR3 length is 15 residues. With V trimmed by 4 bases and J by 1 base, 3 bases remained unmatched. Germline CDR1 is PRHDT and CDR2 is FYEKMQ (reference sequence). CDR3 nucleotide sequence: TGTGCCAGCAGCTCCTTAGCGGGAGGGTCCTACGAGCAGTACTTC. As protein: CASSSLAGGSYEQYF.

The CDR3 sequence is CASNTGTGYYEQYF. CDR3 nucleotides: TGTGCCAGCAACACCGGGACAGGTTACTACGAGCAGTACTTC. The V gene is TRBV28, the J gene TRBJ2-7; 8 bases map to TRBD1. J gave up 3 bases and V 7 bases, and 8 bases lay outside the gene matches. The CDR3 spans 14 residues. Germline V gives CDR1 MDHEN, CDR2 SYDVKM.

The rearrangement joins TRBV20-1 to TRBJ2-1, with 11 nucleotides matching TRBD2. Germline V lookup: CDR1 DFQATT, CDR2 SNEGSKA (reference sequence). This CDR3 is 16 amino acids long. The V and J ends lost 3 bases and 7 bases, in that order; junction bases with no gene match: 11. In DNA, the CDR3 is TGCAGTGCTAGTCGAGCCGGGACTAGCGGAGCAAATGAGCAGTTCTTC. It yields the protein CSASRAGTSGANEQFF.

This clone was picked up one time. CDR3 sequence: CAWSVGGGSYEQYF. Written as DNA, the CDR3 is TGTGCCTGGAGTGTGGGCGGGGGCTCCTACGAGCAGTACTTC. J is TRBJ2-7 and V is TRBV30; 7 nucleotides align to TRBD2. With 0 bases clipped from V and 0 bases from J, the junction kept 2 bases outside the gene matches. Germline V CDR1 and CDR2: GTSNPN, SVGIG (reference sequence). The CDR3 spans 14 residues.

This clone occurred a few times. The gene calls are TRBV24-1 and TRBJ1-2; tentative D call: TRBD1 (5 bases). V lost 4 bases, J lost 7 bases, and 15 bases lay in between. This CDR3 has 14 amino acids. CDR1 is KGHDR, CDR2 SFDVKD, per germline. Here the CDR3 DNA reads TGTGCCACCAGTGACCCACCTGGACATATTGGCTACACCTTC. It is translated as CATSDPPGHIGYTF.

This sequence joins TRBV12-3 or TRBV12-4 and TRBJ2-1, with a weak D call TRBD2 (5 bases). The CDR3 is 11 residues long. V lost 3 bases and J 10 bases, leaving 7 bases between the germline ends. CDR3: CASSFLAEQFF. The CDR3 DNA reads TGTGCCAGCAGTTTTTTAGCGGAGCAGTTCTTC.